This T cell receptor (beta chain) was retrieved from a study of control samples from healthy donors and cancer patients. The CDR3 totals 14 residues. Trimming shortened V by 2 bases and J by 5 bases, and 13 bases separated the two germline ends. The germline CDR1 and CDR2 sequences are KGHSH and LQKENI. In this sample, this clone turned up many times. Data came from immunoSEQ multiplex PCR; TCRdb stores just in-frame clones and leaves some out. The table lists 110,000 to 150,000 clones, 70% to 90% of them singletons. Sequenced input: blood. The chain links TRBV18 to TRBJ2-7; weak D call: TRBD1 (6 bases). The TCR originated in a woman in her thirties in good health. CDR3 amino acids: CASSPSQGRNEQYF. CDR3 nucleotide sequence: TGTGCCAGCTCACCAAGCCAGGGGCGCAACGAGCAGTACTTC.